These 17 T cell receptor beta chains were all obtained from the same sample, sequenced in a study of shared clonotypes between healthy human individuals. Repertoires were generated with immunoSEQ multiplex PCR, while TCRdb's copy carries only in-frame clones and drops some. The sample shows a few million clones, 93% of them seen only once. CD8 cells regarded as naive lacked CD45RO, were positively chosen for CCR7, and omitted terminally differentiated effector memory CD45RA+ cells. Sequenced sample: naive CD8+ T cells from PBMCs. These receptors came from a man aged 18 to 29 in good health. Some clones in this sample may be carry-over from other donors' samples.

The chain uses TRBV15 and TRBJ2-7; 10 positions agree with TRBD1. The CDR3 spans 14 residues. V lost 1 base and J lost 6; bases outside the gene matches: 3. From germline, CDR1 is LNHNV and CDR2 YYDKDF (reference sequence). CDR3 nucleotides: TGTGCCACCAGCAGAGGGGACAGGGGAGGCGAGCAGTACTTC. Residues: CATSRGDRGGEQYF.

V and J are TRBV28 and TRBJ2-1, with D unresolved. The V end lost 5 bases, the J end lost 10 bases, and 9 bases lay between the germline ends. The CDR3 covers 11 residues. CDR1 is MDHEN and CDR2 is SYDVKM in the germline V gene. The CDR3 region has the DNA TGTGCCAGCAGTCCGTTGACAGAGCAGTTCTTC. This codes for CASSPLTEQFF.

J is TRBJ1-1 and V is TRBV6-4; the D gene is possibly TRBD1 (6 bases). The CDR3 contains 16 residues. Germline assignment: CDR1 MRHNA and CDR2 SNTAGT. Trimming removed 2 bases at V and 2 bases at J, with 15 bases between. The CDR3 reads CASSDSFGQPNTEAFF. CDR3 nucleotides: TGTGCCAGCAGTGACAGTTTCGGACAGCCTAACACTGAAGCTTTCTTT.

The rearrangement links TRBV6-5 to TRBJ2-7; TRBD1 agrees at 7 bases. Germline loops: CDR1 MNHEY, CDR2 SVGAGI. The V gene end was trimmed by 0 bases and the J gene end by 0 bases; junction bases not matched to a gene: 5. The CDR3 length is 16 residues. The CDR3 sequence: CASSYSQGVLSYEQYF. The DNA for the CDR3 is TGTGCCAGCAGTTACTCTCAGGGGGTCCTCTCCTACGAGCAGTACTTC.

The rearrangement uses TRBV6-6 and TRBJ2-7; 7 positions agree with TRBD1. V gave up 0 bases and J gave up 6 bases; unmatched junction bases: 8. The germline V gene encodes CDR1 MNHNY and CDR2 SVGAGI (reference sequence). The CDR3 loop spans 15 amino acids. CDR3 amino acids: CASSYSGTDPGEQYF. DNA of the CDR3: TGTGCCAGCAGTTACTCGGGGACAGATCCCGGCGAGCAGTACTTC.

The chain's CDR3 is CATSYRDGPYNEQFF. Here the CDR3 DNA reads TGTGCCACCAGCTACCGGGACGGCCCCTACAATGAGCAGTTCTTC. V gene TRBV15 combines with J gene TRBJ2-1; either TRBD1 or TRBD2 may fit D (5 bases each). The germline CDR1 and CDR2 sequences are LNHNV and YYDKDF (reference sequence). CDR3 size: 15 residues. The germline V and J ends were trimmed by 5 bases and 2 bases, with 13 bases remaining between them.

A note on this clone: Other nucleotide sequences from this sample produce the same CDR3. The chain couples TRBV13 to TRBJ2-7; D call uncertain. V lost 5 bases to trimming and J lost 1 base, with 6 bases between them. The CDR3 runs 12 residues. The germline gives CDR1 PRHDT, CDR2 FYEKMQ (reference sequence). CDR3 region: CASSDGSYEQYF. For the CDR3, the DNA is TGTGCCAGCAGCGACGGTTCCTACGAGCAGTACTTC.

The genes are TRBV11-3 and TRBJ2-7; 7 nucleotides line up with TRBD1. With V trimmed by 4 bases and J by 3 bases, 3 bases remained unmatched. This CDR3 is built from 13 residues. Germline values: CDR1 SGHNT, CDR2 YENEEA. This chain's CDR3 is CASSYGQDYEQYF. In nucleotides, the CDR3 is TGTGCCAGCAGCTACGGACAGGACTACGAGCAGTACTTC. Looking up the rest from reference TRBV11-3 and TRBJ2-7 gives the full variable domain: EAGVVQSPRYKIIEKKQPVAFWCNPISGHNTLYWYLQNLGQGPELLIRYENEEAVDDSQLPKDRFSAERLKGVDSTLKIQPAELGDSAVYLCASSYGQDYEQYFGPGTRLTVT.

The genes are TRBV27 and TRBJ2-7; 7 nucleotides line up with TRBD2. CDR1 is MNHEY and CDR2 is SMNVEV in the germline V gene (reference sequence). CDR3 length: 14 amino acids. Trimming removed 8 bases from V and 5 bases from J; junction bases left unmatched: 12. The CDR3 nucleotides read TGTGCCAGCCGTTGGGACTACTCGTTCCACGAGCAGTACTTC. This gives the protein CASRWDYSFHEQYF.

This chain uses TRBV27 with TRBJ1-2; D unclear. V lost 2 bases and J 7 bases, leaving 11 bases between the germline ends. CDR1 and CDR2 (germline): MNHEY, SMNVEV (reference sequence). The CDR3 covers 13 residues. The CDR3 coding sequence is TGTGCCAGCAGTTTAAACAGCCCGACTGGCTACACCTTC. Residues: CASSLNSPTGYTF.

The gene calls are TRBV6-5 and TRBJ1-1; 7 nucleotides agree with TRBD1. From germline, CDR1 is MNHEY and CDR2 SVGAGI. This CDR3 spans 16 amino acids. With V trimmed by 1 base and J by 5 bases, 10 bases remained unmatched. The CDR3 loop reads CASSYLTGSLTTEAFF. The CDR3 DNA reads TGTGCCAGCAGTTACTTGACAGGGTCGCTTACGACTGAAGCTTTCTTT.

Regarding this clone: Within the sample, other DNA sequences also encode this same CDR3. DNA of the CDR3: TGTGCCAGCAGTTTCTCGGGGAGTGCGTACAATGAGCAGTTCTTC. Encoded protein: CASSFSGSAYNEQFF. This chain links TRBV27 with TRBJ2-1; D is perhaps TRBD2 (5 bases). The CDR3 is 15 residues long. The V and J ends lost 3 bases and 4 bases respectively, with 13 bases between them. The germline V gene has CDR1 MNHEY and CDR2 SMNVEV (reference sequence).

This clone was counted a single time. This sequence joins TRBV7-8 and TRBJ1-6; D is unresolved. Trimming cost V 0 bases and J 9 bases, with 9 bases left between them. There are 14 residues in the CDR3. The germline V gene encodes CDR1 SGHVS and CDR2 FQNEAQ. The CDR3 sequence: CASSLALAISPLHF. The CDR3 DNA reads as TGTGCCAGCAGCTTAGCGTTGGCGATTTCACCCCTCCACTTT.

On this clone itself: This specimen includes other DNA sequences encoding the same CDR3. The rearrangement uses TRBV19 and TRBJ1-2; D uncertain. In germline, CDR1 is LNHDA, CDR2 SQIVND (reference sequence). The CDR3 runs 13 residues. The V gene lost 2 bases and the J gene lost 2 bases, with 6 bases spanning the gap. The CDR3 protein is CASSIKENYGYTF. CDR3 nucleotides: TGTGCCAGTAGTATAAAGGAAAACTATGGCTACACCTTC.

V gene TRBV7-9 combines with J gene TRBJ2-2; D is possibly TRBD2 (6 bases). The V and J ends lost 1 base and 0 bases respectively, with 12 bases between them. The CDR3 is 17 amino acids. Germline assignment: CDR1 SEHNR and CDR2 FQNEAQ (reference sequence). The CDR3 coding sequence is TGTGCCAGCAGCTTAGGCGGTGGAGGGTCGAACACCGGGGAGCTGTTTTTT. It codes for CASSLGGGGSNTGELFF.

This rearrangement joins TRBV14 to TRBJ2-5; D not resolved. The CDR3 is 13 amino acids. From germline, CDR1 is SGHDN and CDR2 FVKESK. Trimming pared 4 bases from V and 3 bases from J, leaving 9 bases between. The CDR3 sequence: CASSRVIEETQYF. The CDR3 coding sequence is TGTGCCAGCAGCCGGGTAATAGAAGAGACCCAGTACTTC.

With regard to this clone: Other DNA variants within this sample encode the same CDR3. The chain links TRBV5-1 to TRBJ2-7; 9 positions agree with TRBD1. V was pared by 4 bases and J by 4 bases, with 6 bases of the junction left unmatched. Germline lookup yields CDR1 SGHRS and CDR2 YFSETQ. CDR3 length: 14 amino acids. This chain's CDR3 is CASSVDRGGYEQYF. The CDR3 coding sequence is TGCGCCAGCAGCGTGGACAGGGGAGGGTACGAGCAGTACTTC.